Presented here are 10 T cell receptor beta chains from one specimen sequenced in a study of blood T cell repertoires in COVID-19. TCRdb's copy holds only in-frame clones and misses some; the assay was immunoSEQ multiplex PCR. Among roughly 150,000 clones listed, 70% to 90% were seen once. Sample: peripheral blood. The receptors stem from a woman older than 75 with COVID-19, enrolled during active disease.

The chain combines TRBV28 with TRBJ1-6; 7 nucleotides align to TRBD1. The CDR3 runs to 13 residues. J gave up 9 bases and V 8 bases, and 7 bases lay outside the gene matches. The germline gives CDR1 MDHEN, CDR2 SYDVKM. In DNA, the CDR3 is TGTGCCAGCGGAGCGCAGGGGGGTTCACCCCTCCACTTT. As protein: CASGAQGGSPLHF.

This chain links TRBV5-1 with TRBJ2-5, with D unresolved. Trimming pared 0 bases from V and 2 bases from J, leaving 17 bases between. CDR1 and CDR2 (germline): SGHRS, YFSETQ. The CDR3 totals 17 residues. CDR3 in amino acids: CASSLAVLVLEQETQYF. CDR3 in DNA: TGCGCCAGCAGCTTGGCCGTGTTGGTTTTAGAGCAAGAGACCCAGTACTTC.

This rearrangement joins TRBV10-3 to TRBJ2-7; 9 nucleotides line up with TRBD2. The CDR3 sequence is 18 residues long. Germline values: CDR1 ENHRY, CDR2 SYGVKD. V was pared by 7 bases and J by 0 bases, with 16 bases of the junction left unmatched. This CDR3 reads CAITSEGISGRSSYEQYF. The CDR3 DNA is TGTGCCATCACTTCGGAAGGAATAAGCGGGAGGAGCTCCTACGAGCAGTACTTC.

J is TRBJ1-3 and V is TRBV6-5; TRBD1 is a possible D gene (5 bases). The CDR3 spans 15 residues. Trimming cost V 0 bases and J 2 bases, with 8 bases left between them. The germline CDR1 and CDR2 sequences are MNHEY and SVGAGI. CDR3 sequence: CASSYSQGAGNTIYF. The DNA of the CDR3 is TGTGCCAGCAGTTACTCGCAAGGGGCTGGAAACACCATATATTTT.

The chain employs TRBV5-1 and TRBJ2-1, with a tentative D call TRBD2 (6 bases). The germline V and J ends were trimmed by 5 bases and 0 bases, with 12 bases remaining between them. Germline CDR1 is SGHRS and CDR2 is YFSETQ. The CDR3 length is 15 residues. In DNA form, the CDR3 reads TGCGCCAGCAGGGTATCTAGCGACTCCTACAATGAGCAGTTCTTC. Translation: CASRVSSDSYNEQFF.

The chain links TRBV4-2 to TRBJ1-1, with a tentative D call TRBD1 (6 bases). The length of the CDR3 is 19 residues. The germline V and J ends were trimmed by 3 bases and 2 bases, with 25 bases remaining between them. The germline CDR1 and CDR2 sequences are LGHNA and YNFKEQ. CDR3 sequence: CASSHSPGVVAVGNTEAFF. In DNA form, the CDR3 reads TGTGCCAGCAGCCATTCGCCAGGGGTAGTTGCCGTGGGAAACACTGAAGCTTTCTTT.

This clone was recorded only once. The chain combines TRBV24-1 with TRBJ2-5; 7 bases are shared with TRBD1. The CDR3 length is 14 residues. The germline gives CDR1 KGHDR, CDR2 SFDVKD. The V segment lost 2 bases and the J segment 5 bases; nucleotides outside the gene matches: 4. CDR3 loop: CATSDSPDRETQYF. CDR3 coding DNA: TGTGCCACCAGTGATTCCCCGGACAGGGAGACCCAGTACTTC.

The J gene is TRBJ1-4, the V gene TRBV5-5; tentatively, D is TRBD1 (5 bases). Trimming took off 4 bases at V and 0 bases at J, with 16 bases between the two ends. This CDR3 has 17 amino acids. Germline CDR1 is SGHKS and CDR2 is YYEKEE (reference sequence). The CDR3 nucleotides read TGTGCCAGCAGCACCACTTTAGCAGGGACAACTAATGAAAAACTGTTTTTT. This gives the protein CASSTTLAGTTNEKLFF.

Only one count was recorded for this clone. The chain couples TRBV6-6 to TRBJ2-5; tentative D call: TRBD1 (7 bases). This CDR3 is 15 amino acids long. Trimming took off 6 bases at V and 2 bases at J, with 16 bases between the two ends. Germline V gives CDR1 MNHNY, CDR2 SVGAGI (reference sequence). The CDR3 region is CASSSGGRLQETQYF. CDR3 coding DNA: TGTGCCAGCAGCTCAGGGGGGCGGCTACAAGAGACCCAGTACTTC.

The chain combines TRBV7-9 with TRBJ2-1; a possible D gene is TRBD1 (7 bases). The V end was cut by 1 base, the J end by 6 bases, with 13 bases between. Germline-derived CDR1 and CDR2 are SEHNR and FQNEAQ (reference sequence). The CDR3 has 15 residues. The CDR3 nucleotides read TGTGCCAGCAGCTTAGTGGCGGGACAGATCAATGAGCAGTTCTTC. Translated: CASSLVAGQINEQFF.